This T cell receptor (beta chain) was profiled in a study of blood T cell repertoires in COVID-19. On the study more broadly: Nucleic acid was either cDNA or gDNA, and it came from T cells, B-cell-depleted T cells, or PBMCs.

The CDR3 has 15 residues. CDR1 and CDR2 from the germline V gene are SSHAT and FNYEAQ (reference sequence). Methods used by the authors: The assay estimated nucleated cells by amplifying reference gene primers. Sequencing used immunoSEQ multiplex PCR; TCRdb keeps in-frame clones, though not all of them. That table furnishes V, J and clone size, whereas the DNA furnished D and trimming. The table lists under 200,000 clones, 79% of them singletons. A word on this clone: One end of the junction fails to match germline, which may point to a read error.

This clonotype was sampled from a woman aged 55 to 70 with COVID-19, enrolled during active disease. Material for sequencing was peripheral blood. The gene calls are TRBV7-7 and TRBJ2-5; D gene unclear. This CDR3 reads CASSLNFDKQETQYF. The CDR3, as DNA: TGTGCTAGCAGCTTAAACTTTGACAAACAAGAGACCCAGTACTTC. Full variable domain (missing parts from reference TRBV7-7 and TRBJ2-5): GAGVSQSPRYKVTKRGQDVTLRCDPISSHATLYWYQQALGQGPEFLTYFNYEAQPDKSGLPSDRFSAERPEGSISTLTIQRTEQRDSAMYRCASSLNFDKQETQYFGPGTRLLVL.